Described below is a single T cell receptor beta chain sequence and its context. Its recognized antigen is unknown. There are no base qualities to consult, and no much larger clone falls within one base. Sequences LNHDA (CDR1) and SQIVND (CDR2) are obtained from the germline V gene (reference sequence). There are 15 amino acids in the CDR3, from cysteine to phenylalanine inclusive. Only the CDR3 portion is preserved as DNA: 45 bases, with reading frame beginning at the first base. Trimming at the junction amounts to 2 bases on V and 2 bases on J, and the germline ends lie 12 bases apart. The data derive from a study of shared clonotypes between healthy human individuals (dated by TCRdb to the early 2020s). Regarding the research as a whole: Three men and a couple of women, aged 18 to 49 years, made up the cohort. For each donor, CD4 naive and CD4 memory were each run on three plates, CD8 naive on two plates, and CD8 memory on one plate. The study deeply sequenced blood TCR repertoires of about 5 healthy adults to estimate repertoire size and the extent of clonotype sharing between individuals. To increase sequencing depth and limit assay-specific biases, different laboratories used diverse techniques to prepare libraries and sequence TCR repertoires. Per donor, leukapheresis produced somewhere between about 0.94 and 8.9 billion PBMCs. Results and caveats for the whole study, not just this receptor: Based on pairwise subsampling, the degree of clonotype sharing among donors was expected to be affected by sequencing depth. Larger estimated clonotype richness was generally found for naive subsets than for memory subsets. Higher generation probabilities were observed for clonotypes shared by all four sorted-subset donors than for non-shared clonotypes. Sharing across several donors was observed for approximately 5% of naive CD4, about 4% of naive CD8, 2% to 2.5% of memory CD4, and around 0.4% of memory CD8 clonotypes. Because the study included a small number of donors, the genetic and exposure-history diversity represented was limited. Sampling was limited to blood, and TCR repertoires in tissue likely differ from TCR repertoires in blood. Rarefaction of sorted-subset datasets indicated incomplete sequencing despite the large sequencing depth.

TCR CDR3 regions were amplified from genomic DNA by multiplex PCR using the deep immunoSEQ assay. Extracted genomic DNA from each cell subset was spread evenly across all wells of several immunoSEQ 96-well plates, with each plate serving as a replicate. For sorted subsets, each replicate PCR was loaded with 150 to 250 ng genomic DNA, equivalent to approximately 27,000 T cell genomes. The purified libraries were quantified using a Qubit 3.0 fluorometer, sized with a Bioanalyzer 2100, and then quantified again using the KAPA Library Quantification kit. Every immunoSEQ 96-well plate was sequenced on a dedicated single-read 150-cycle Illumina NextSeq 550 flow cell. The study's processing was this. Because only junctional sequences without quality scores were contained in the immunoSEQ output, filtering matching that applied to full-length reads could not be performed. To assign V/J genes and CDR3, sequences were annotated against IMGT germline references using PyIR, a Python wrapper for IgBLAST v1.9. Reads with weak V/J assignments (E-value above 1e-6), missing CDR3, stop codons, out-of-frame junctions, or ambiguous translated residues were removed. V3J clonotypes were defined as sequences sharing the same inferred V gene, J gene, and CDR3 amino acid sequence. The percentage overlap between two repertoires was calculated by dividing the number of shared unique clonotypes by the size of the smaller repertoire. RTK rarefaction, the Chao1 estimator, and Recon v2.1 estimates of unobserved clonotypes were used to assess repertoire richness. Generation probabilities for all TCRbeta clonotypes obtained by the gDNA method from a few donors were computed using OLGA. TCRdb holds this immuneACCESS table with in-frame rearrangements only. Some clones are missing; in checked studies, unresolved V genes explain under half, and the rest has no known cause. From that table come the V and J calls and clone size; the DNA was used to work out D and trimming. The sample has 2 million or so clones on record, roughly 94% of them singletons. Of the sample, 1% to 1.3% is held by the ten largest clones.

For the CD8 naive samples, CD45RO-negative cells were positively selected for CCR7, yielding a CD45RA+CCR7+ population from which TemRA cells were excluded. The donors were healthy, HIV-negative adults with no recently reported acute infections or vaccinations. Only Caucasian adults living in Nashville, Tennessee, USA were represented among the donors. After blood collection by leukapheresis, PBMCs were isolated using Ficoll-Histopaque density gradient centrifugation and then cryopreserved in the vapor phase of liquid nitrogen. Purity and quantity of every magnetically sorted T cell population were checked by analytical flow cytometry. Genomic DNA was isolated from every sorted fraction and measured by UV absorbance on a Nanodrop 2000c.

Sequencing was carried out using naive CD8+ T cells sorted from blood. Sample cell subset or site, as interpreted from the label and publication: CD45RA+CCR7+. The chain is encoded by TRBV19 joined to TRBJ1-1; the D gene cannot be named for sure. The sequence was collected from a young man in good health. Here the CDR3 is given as CASSITPGDNTEAFF. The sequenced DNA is TGTGCCAGTAGTATAACCCCGGGAGATAACACTGAAGCTTTCTTT.